The 19 T cell receptor beta chains listed next were all sequenced from one sample in a study of T cell repertoires in cytomegalovirus infection. TCRdb independently ran MiXCR on the reads; one entry per CDR3 protein. Of 300,000 to 400,000 distinct CDR3 sequences listed, over 7.5% are singletons. The sequencing sample was made of PBMCs. Source of these receptors: a human donor in good health (CMV status not recorded). Some clones in this sample may be carry-over from other donors' samples.

The sample holds many counts of this clonotype. The chain is built from TRBV6-2 or TRBV6-3 and TRBJ2-7; no clear D gene. This CDR3 region has 11 residues. The ends were cut back, 8 bases at V and 2 bases at J, with 7 bases in the middle. Germline CDR1 is MNHEY and CDR2 is SVGEGT. The chain's CDR3 is CASSKTYEQYF. As DNA, the CDR3 is TGTGCCAGCTCTAAGACCTACGAGCAGTACTTC.

This clonotype was counted only a few times. This chain's CDR3 is CASNEGVGEGQPQHF. CDR3 DNA: TGTGCCAGTAATGAGGGTGTTGGAGAGGGTCAGCCCCAGCATTTT. The chain couples TRBV19 to TRBJ1-5; the D is unclear. The V end was cut by 7 bases, the J end by 6 bases, with 19 bases between. CDR3 length: 15 residues. Per germline, CDR1 LNHDA and CDR2 SQIVND (reference sequence).

This clonotype has more than one count but fewer than ten. The chain links TRBV19 to TRBJ1-1, with D maybe TRBD1 (6 bases). Between the trimmed V and J ends, which lost 7 bases and 10 bases, there was a span of 13 bases. This CDR3 region has 11 residues. CDR1 is LNHDA, CDR2 SQIVND, per germline (reference sequence). The chain's CDR3 is CASIQGGRAFF. The CDR3 region has the DNA TGTGCCAGTATCCAAGGGGGTCGAGCTTTCTTT.

This clonotype was detected many times. The chain recombines TRBV7-2 with TRBJ2-7, with D unclear. The CDR3 totals 13 residues. CDR1 is SGHTA and CDR2 is FQGNSA in the germline V gene. The V and J ends lost 7 bases and 4 bases respectively, with 14 bases between them. The CDR3 sequence: CASTSGPGYEQYF. DNA of the CDR3: TGTGCCAGCACCTCCGGCCCAGGTTACGAGCAGTACTTC.

This clonotype appeared a few times. J is TRBJ2-2 and V is TRBV19; D remains ambiguous. Germline V gives CDR1 LNHDA, CDR2 SQIVND (reference sequence). Trimming took off 8 bases at V and 0 bases at J, with 10 bases between the two ends. The CDR3 runs 14 residues. The CDR3 nucleotides read TGTGCCAGTTCCGGTCAGGCGAACACCGGGGAGCTGTTTTTT. Its translation: CASSGQANTGELFF.

This clonotype was recorded many times. V usage is TRBV4-3 and J usage is TRBJ1-6; TRBD1 matches 9 bases. With V trimmed by 1 base and J by 7 bases, 5 bases remained unmatched. There are 16 residues in the CDR3. Germline V lookup: CDR1 LGHNA, CDR2 YSLEER. CDR3 nucleotides: TGCGCCAGCAGCCAAGTTCCGACAGGGGGAAATTCACCCCTCCACTTT. It translates to CASSQVPTGGNSPLHF.

The genes are TRBV7-8 and TRBJ1-4; the D is unclear. Trimming pared 4 bases from V and 3 bases from J, leaving 12 bases between. Germline lookup yields CDR1 SGHVS and CDR2 FQNEAQ. This CDR3 has 15 amino acids. CDR3 coding DNA: TGTGCCAGCAGCTCGGGAGATCGGGCTAATGAAAAACTGTTTTTT. Its translation is CASSSGDRANEKLFF.

This clonotype showed up many times. The rearrangement uses TRBV7-9 and TRBJ2-2; 8 nucleotides line up with TRBD1. With 5 bases clipped from V and 5 bases from J, the junction kept 10 bases outside the gene matches. The CDR3 runs to 16 residues. Looked up from germline, CDR1 is SEHNR and CDR2 is FQNEAQ (reference sequence). This CDR3 is CASSPRTGKSTGELFF. As DNA, the CDR3 is TGTGCCAGCAGCCCTCGGACAGGGAAATCTACCGGGGAGCTGTTTTTT.

This clonotype has more than one count but fewer than ten. The J gene is TRBJ2-7, the V gene TRBV7-2; tentative D call: TRBD2 (7 bases). The germline V and J ends were trimmed by 5 bases and 5 bases, with 19 bases remaining between them. CDR3 length equals 15 residues. Germline assignment: CDR1 SGHTA and CDR2 FQGNSA. CDR3 bases: TGTGCCAGCAGCCCCCGGGGGGCTGGGGGGCACGAGCAGTACTTC. It encodes CASSPRGAGGHEQYF. The variable domain in full, with the rest retrieved from reference TRBV7-2 and TRBJ2-7, is GAGVSQSPSNKVTEKGKDVELRCDPISGHTALYWYRQSLGQGLEFLIYFQGNSAPDKSGLPSDRFSAERTGGSVSTLTIQRTQQEDSAVYLCASSPRGAGGHEQYFGPGTRLTVT.

This clonotype was picked up many times. The CDR3 sequence: CASSLLTLYNSPLHF. The CDR3 coding sequence is TGTGCCAGCAGCTTACTGACCCTCTATAATTCACCCCTCCACTTT. The chain recombines TRBV7-9 with TRBJ1-6, with no clear D. In germline, CDR1 is SEHNR, CDR2 FQNEAQ (reference sequence). The CDR3 consists of 15 residues. V gave up 2 bases and J gave up 3 bases, with 8 bases separating them.

The chain uses TRBV7-9 and TRBJ2-7; D is ambiguous. Germline V CDR1 and CDR2: SEHNR, FQNEAQ (reference sequence). This CDR3 has 14 amino acids. Trimming pared 3 bases from V and 0 bases from J, leaving 9 bases between. The CDR3 sequence: CASSLMQSSYEQYF. For the CDR3, the DNA is TGTGCCAGCAGCTTGATGCAGAGCTCCTACGAGCAGTACTTC.

This clonotype was counted many times. The V call is TRBV28, the J call TRBJ2-3, with unresolved D. Germline-derived CDR1 and CDR2 are MDHEN and SYDVKM. This CDR3 is 11 amino acids long. V gave up 9 bases and J gave up 0 bases, with 4 bases separating them. The CDR3 loop reads CASTSTDTQYF. The CDR3 region has the DNA TGTGCCAGTACTAGCACAGATACGCAGTATTTT.

This clonotype was counted many times. V is TRBV18 and J is TRBJ1-5, with no clear D. The CDR3 runs 14 residues. The V end lost 2 bases, the J end lost 9 bases, and 14 bases lay between the germline ends. Germline V lookup: CDR1 KGHSH, CDR2 LQKENI. The DNA for the CDR3 is TGTGCCAGCTCACCAGCTTCAGGTTTGCGGCCCCAGCATTTT. As protein: CASSPASGLRPQHF.

V and J are TRBV12-3 or TRBV12-4 and TRBJ1-4; a weak D match, TRBD1 (5 bases). The length of the CDR3 is 14 residues. The V end lost 4 bases, the J end lost 2 bases, and 8 bases lay between the germline ends. The CDR3, as DNA: TGTGCCAGCAGTTCAGGGTGGACTAATGAAAAACTGTTTTTT. This codes for CASSSGWTNEKLFF.

Notes on this clonotype: A far larger clone is one nucleotide away, so this likely arose from a read error. The chain recombines TRBV7-4 with TRBJ1-1; D uncertain. The CDR3 has 11 amino acids. Germline V gives CDR1 SGHVT, CDR2 SQSDAQ. CDR3 DNA sequence: TGTGCCAACAGCTCGAACACTGAAGCTTTCTTT. This translates into CANSSNTEAFF.

This clonotype was observed many times. This chain links TRBV7-2 with TRBJ2-4; 7 nucleotides align to TRBD2. This CDR3 region has 13 residues. The trim removed 1 base at V and 11 bases at J, leaving 5 bases unmatched. CDR1 SGHTA and CDR2 FQGNSA come from the germline V gene. Here the CDR3 reads CASSLGGTKVQYF. The CDR3 DNA reads as TGTGCCAGCAGCTTAGGAGGGACTAAGGTTCAGTACTTC. The variable domain in full, with the rest retrieved from reference TRBV7-2 and TRBJ2-4, is GAGVSQSPSNKVTEKGKDVELRCDPISGHTALYWYRQSLGQGLEFLIYFQGNSAPDKSGLPSDRFSAERTGGSVSTLTIQRTQQEDSAVYLCASSLGGTKVQYFGAGTRLSVL.

This clonotype showed up just a few times. The chain employs TRBV7-6 and TRBJ2-1; 9 bases are a match to TRBD2. Germline V CDR1 and CDR2: SGHVS, FNYEAQ. V trimming: 1 base; J trimming: 4 bases; junction bases outside the gene matches: 5. This CDR3 region has 16 residues. The CDR3 DNA is TGTGCCAGCAGCTTAGGTAGCGGGGGTAGATACAATGAGCAGTTCTTC. It encodes CASSLGSGGRYNEQFF.

The chain combines TRBV5-4 with TRBJ2-5; D ambiguous. V was cut by 0 bases and J by 4 bases, with 13 bases left in between. Germline loops: CDR1 SGHNT, CDR2 YYREEE (reference sequence). The CDR3 contains 15 residues. The CDR3 spells CASSLVGLNRETQYF. Written as DNA, the CDR3 is TGTGCCAGCAGCTTGGTAGGGTTAAATCGAGAGACCCAGTACTTC. The full variable domain, its missing parts supplied by reference TRBV5-4 and TRBJ2-5, is ETGVTQSPTHLIKTRGQQVTLRCSSQSGHNTVSWYQQALGQGPQFIFQYYREEENGRGNFPPRFSGLQFPNYSSELNVNALELDDSALYLCASSLVGLNRETQYFGPGTRLLVL.

This chain uses TRBV4-2 with TRBJ1-6, with D unresolved. Germline CDR1 is LGHNA and CDR2 is YNFKEQ. The CDR3 sequence is 16 residues long. The V end lost 4 bases, the J end lost 9 bases, and 19 bases lay between the germline ends. The CDR3 region is CASSRSHTESRSPLHF. The DNA for the CDR3 is TGTGCCAGCAGCCGAAGCCACACCGAGTCGCGTTCACCCCTCCACTTT.